This T cell receptor beta chain stems from a study of blood T cell repertoires in COVID-19. The overall study: Collection of acute and convalescent COVID-19 samples took place in the United States, Italy and Spain. Sources were T cells, B-cell-depleted T cells, or PBMCs; the material itself was cDNA or gDNA.

The junction had 14 bases not matched to a gene; V was cut back by 5 bases and J by 4 bases. CDR3 length: 18 residues. Authors' methods: Amplifying reference gene primers gave estimates of nucleated cell counts. Here immunoSEQ multiplex PCR was the method, and the copy in TCRdb shows in-frame clones only, minus some. The DNA gave D and trimming, while V, J and clone size come from that table. The sample shows a few hundred thousand clones, roughly 90% of them seen only once. The sequenced material came from peripheral blood. J is TRBJ1-5 and V is TRBV5-3, with 11 nucleotides matching TRBD1. TRBV5-3 is reported as an ORF; its role is uncertain. The origin of this receptor is a man aged 18 to 30 with active or convalescent COVID-19. The CDR3 nucleotides are TGTGCCAGAAGTTCTACCGGGACAGGGGGGAACTGTAATCAGCCCCAGCATTTT. Protein: CARSSTGTGGNCNQPQHF.